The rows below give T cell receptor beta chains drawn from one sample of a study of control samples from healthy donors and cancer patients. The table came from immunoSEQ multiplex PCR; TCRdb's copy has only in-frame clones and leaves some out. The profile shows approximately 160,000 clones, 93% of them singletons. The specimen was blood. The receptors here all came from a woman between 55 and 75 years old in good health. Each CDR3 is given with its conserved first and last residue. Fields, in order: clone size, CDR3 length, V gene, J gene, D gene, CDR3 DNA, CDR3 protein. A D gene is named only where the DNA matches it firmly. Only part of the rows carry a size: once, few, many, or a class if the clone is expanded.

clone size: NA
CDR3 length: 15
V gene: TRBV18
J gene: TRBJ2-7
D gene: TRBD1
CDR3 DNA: TGTGCCAGCTCACCACCGGGACAGGGATTTTACGAGCAGTACTTC
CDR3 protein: CASSPPGQGFYEQYF

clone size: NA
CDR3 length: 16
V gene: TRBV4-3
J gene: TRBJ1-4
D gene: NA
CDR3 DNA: TGCGCCAGCAGCCAGGACCCACAGGGAACTATAGAAAAACTGTTTTTT
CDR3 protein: CASSQDPQGTIEKLFF

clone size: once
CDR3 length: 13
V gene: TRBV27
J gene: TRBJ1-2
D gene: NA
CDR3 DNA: TGTGCCAGCAGCGCCGTAGGAGTTAGTGGCTACACCTTC
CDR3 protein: CASSAVGVSGYTF

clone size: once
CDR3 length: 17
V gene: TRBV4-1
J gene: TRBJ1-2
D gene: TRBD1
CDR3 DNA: TGCGCCAGCAGCCCGGGCGGGGGGACAGGGGTAAACTATGGCTACACCTTC
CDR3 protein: CASSPGGGTGVNYGYTF

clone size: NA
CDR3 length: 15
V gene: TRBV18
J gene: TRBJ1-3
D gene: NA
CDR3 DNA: TGTGCCAGCTCACCATACAGGACAGAGAGAAACACCATATATTTT
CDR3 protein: CASSPYRTERNTIYF

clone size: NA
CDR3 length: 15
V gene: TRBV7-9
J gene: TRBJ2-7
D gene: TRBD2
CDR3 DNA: TGTGCCAGCAGCTTAGGAGCGGGGGAGCCGCACGAGCAGTACTTC
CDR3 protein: CASSLGAGEPHEQYF

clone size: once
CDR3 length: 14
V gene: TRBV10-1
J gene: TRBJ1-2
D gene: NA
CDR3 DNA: TGCGCCAGCAAAACTCCAGATCAGAACTATGGCTACACCTTC
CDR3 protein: CASKTPDQNYGYTF

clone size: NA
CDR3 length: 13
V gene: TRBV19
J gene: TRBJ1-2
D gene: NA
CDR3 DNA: TGTGCCAGTAGGGTAAATGGAGACTATGGCTACACCTTC
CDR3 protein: CASRVNGDYGYTF

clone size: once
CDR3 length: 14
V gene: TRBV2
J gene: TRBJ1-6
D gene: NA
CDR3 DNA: TGTGCCAGCAGTGCCGACGGGGGGAGTTCACCCCTCCACTTT
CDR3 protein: CASSADGGSSPLHF

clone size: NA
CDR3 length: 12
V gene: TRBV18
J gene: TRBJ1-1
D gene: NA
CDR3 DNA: TGTGCCAGCTCACCAGATGGGCGAGGAGCTTTCTTT
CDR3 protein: CASSPDGRGAFF